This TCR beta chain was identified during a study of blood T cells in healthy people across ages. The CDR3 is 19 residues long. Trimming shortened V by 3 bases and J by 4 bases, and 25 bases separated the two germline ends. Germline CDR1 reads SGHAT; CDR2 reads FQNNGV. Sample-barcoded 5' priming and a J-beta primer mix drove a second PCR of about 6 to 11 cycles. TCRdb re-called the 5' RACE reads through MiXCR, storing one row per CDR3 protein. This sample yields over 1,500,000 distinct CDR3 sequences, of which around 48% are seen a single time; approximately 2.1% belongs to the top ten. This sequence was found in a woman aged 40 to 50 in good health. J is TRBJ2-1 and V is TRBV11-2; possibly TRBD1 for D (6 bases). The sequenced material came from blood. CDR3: CASSFRRGSGHLAYNEQFF. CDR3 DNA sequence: TGTGCCAGCAGCTTTCGAAGGGGGAGTGGACACCTCGCATACAATGAGCAGTTCTTC.